This is a list of T cell receptor beta chains from one sample in a study of identifying expanded T cells in peripheral blood. Libraries were prepared by immunoSEQ multiplex PCR; TCRdb keeps only in-frame clonotypes and omits some of them. The sample carries approximately 110,000 clones, around 89% recorded once. The material sequenced was blood. These receptors came from a person aged 18 to 70 in good health. Both conserved end residues are part of each CDR3. The order of the fields is V gene, clone size, J gene, D gene, CDR3 length, CDR3 DNA, CDR3 protein. D genes are given only for firm matches. Where a row states a size, it is once, few, many or the class of an expanded clone; other rows omit it.

v_gene: TRBV7-2; abundance: NA; j_gene: TRBJ1-1; d_gene: TRBD1; len: 12; CDR3nt: TGTGCCAGCACCAGACAGGGGACTGAAGCTTTCTTT; CDR3aa: CASTRQGTEAFF
v_gene: TRBV14; abundance: NA; j_gene: TRBJ1-1; d_gene: NA; len: 12; CDR3nt: TGTGCCAGCAGCCAACGTGGGTCTGAAGCTTTCTTT; CDR3aa: CASSQRGSEAFF
v_gene: TRBV11-2; abundance: once; j_gene: TRBJ2-3; d_gene: TRBD2; len: 14; CDR3nt: TGTGCCAGCAGCTTGGGGACTAGCGGAGATACGCAGTATTTT; CDR3aa: CASSLGTSGDTQYF
v_gene: TRBV27; abundance: NA; j_gene: TRBJ2-7; d_gene: NA; len: 13; CDR3nt: TGTGCCAGCAGTCCTTCCATCTCTTACGAGCAGTACTTC; CDR3aa: CASSPSISYEQYF
v_gene: TRBV5-1; abundance: NA; j_gene: TRBJ2-7; d_gene: NA; len: 11; CDR3nt: TGCGCCAGCAGCTGGAGGGGAAGGAAGTACTTC; CDR3aa: CASSWRGRKYF
v_gene: TRBV28; abundance: NA; j_gene: TRBJ1-2; d_gene: TRBD1; len: 17; CDR3nt: TGTGCCAGCAGTTCCTCCTACCCGAGGACAGGCGTCTATGGCTACACCTTC; CDR3aa: CASSSSYPRTGVYGYTF
v_gene: TRBV29-1; abundance: NA; j_gene: TRBJ1-2; d_gene: TRBD1; len: 12; CDR3nt: TGCAGCGTTTCCGGACAGGGCTATGGCTACACCTTC; CDR3aa: CSVSGQGYGYTF
v_gene: TRBV7-2; abundance: NA; j_gene: TRBJ1-5; d_gene: NA; len: 15; CDR3nt: TGTGCCAGCAGCCGCGTTAATTTGGTCGATCAGCCCCAGCATTTT; CDR3aa: CASSRVNLVDQPQHF
v_gene: TRBV27; abundance: few; j_gene: TRBJ1-6; d_gene: TRBD1; len: 16; CDR3nt: TGTGCCAGCAGTTTACCTGGGACAGGGAAGAATTCACCCCTCCACTTT; CDR3aa: CASSLPGTGKNSPLHF
v_gene: TRBV15; abundance: once; j_gene: TRBJ1-5; d_gene: NA; len: 15; CDR3nt: TGTGCCACCAGCAGAGATGTAGGGGGGGACGGGCCCCAGCATTTT; CDR3aa: CATSRDVGGDGPQHF
v_gene: TRBV30; abundance: NA; j_gene: TRBJ1-5; d_gene: TRBD1; len: 13; CDR3nt: TGTGCCTGGGGGACACAGGGGGCTCAGCCCCAGCATTTT; CDR3aa: CAWGTQGAQPQHF
v_gene: TRBV5-5; abundance: NA; j_gene: TRBJ2-6; d_gene: NA; len: 14; CDR3nt: TGTGCCAGCAGCTTGGAATCTGGGGCCAACGTCCTGACTTTC; CDR3aa: CASSLESGANVLTF
v_gene: TRBV5-1; abundance: NA; j_gene: TRBJ1-1; d_gene: NA; len: 18; CDR3nt: TGCGCCAGCAGCTTGTTCTTCTCGGGGGCATTGTCAAACACTGAAGCTTTCTTT; CDR3aa: CASSLFFSGALSNTEAFF
v_gene: TRBV28; abundance: NA; j_gene: TRBJ1-2; d_gene: NA; len: 12; CDR3nt: TGTGCCAGCAGCGTGGTGGGACAATGGTACACCTTC; CDR3aa: CASSVVGQWYTF
v_gene: TRBV7-9; abundance: once; j_gene: TRBJ1-6; d_gene: NA; len: 15; CDR3nt: TGTGCCAGCAGCTTTACCCAGGGCGGTAATTCACCCCTCCACTTT; CDR3aa: CASSFTQGGNSPLHF
v_gene: TRBV15; abundance: NA; j_gene: TRBJ2-3; d_gene: NA; len: 14; CDR3nt: TGTGCCACCAGCAGTGGGGAGGGGGTCGATACGCAGTATTTT; CDR3aa: CATSSGEGVDTQYF
v_gene: TRBV19; abundance: NA; j_gene: TRBJ1-1; d_gene: NA; len: 17; CDR3nt: TGTGCCAGTAGTATGCCGGACAGTCCCAACATGAACACTGAAGCTTTCTTT; CDR3aa: CASSMPDSPNMNTEAFF
v_gene: TRBV6-1; abundance: NA; j_gene: TRBJ1-3; d_gene: NA; len: 13; CDR3nt: TGTGCCAGCAGTCGCAGCTGGGAAGACACCATATATTTT; CDR3aa: CASSRSWEDTIYF
v_gene: TRBV15; abundance: NA; j_gene: TRBJ2-7; d_gene: NA; len: 14; CDR3nt: TGTGCCACCAGCGGCCATCGGCAGACCTACGAGCAGTACTTC; CDR3aa: CATSGHRQTYEQYF
v_gene: TRBV15; abundance: NA; j_gene: TRBJ2-7; d_gene: NA; len: 15; CDR3nt: TGTGCCACCAGCAGAGATTTTAACGGTGCCTACGAGCAGTACTTC; CDR3aa: CATSRDFNGAYEQYF
v_gene: TRBV2; abundance: NA; j_gene: TRBJ1-5; d_gene: TRBD1; len: 14; CDR3nt: TGTGCCAGCCACGACAGGGGGCAAGGGCAGCCCCAGCATTTT; CDR3aa: CASHDRGQGQPQHF
v_gene: TRBV5-8; abundance: NA; j_gene: TRBJ1-1; d_gene: TRBD1; len: 15; CDR3nt: TGTGCCAGCAGCTTGATGGGACAGGGCGGAACTGAAGCTTTCTTT; CDR3aa: CASSLMGQGGTEAFF
v_gene: TRBV10-2; abundance: NA; j_gene: TRBJ2-3; d_gene: NA; len: 12; CDR3nt: TGCGCCAGCAGAGCTAGCACAGATACGCAGTATTTT; CDR3aa: CASRASTDTQYF
v_gene: TRBV5-1; abundance: NA; j_gene: TRBJ1-2; d_gene: NA; len: 13; CDR3nt: TGCGCCAGCAGCTTGGGGCAGGGCGACGGCTACACCTTC; CDR3aa: CASSLGQGDGYTF
v_gene: TRBV2; abundance: NA; j_gene: TRBJ2-1; d_gene: NA; len: 12; CDR3nt: TGTGCCAGCAGTCAGATGGGCAATGAGCAGTTCTTC; CDR3aa: CASSQMGNEQFF
v_gene: TRBV19; abundance: NA; j_gene: TRBJ2-4; d_gene: NA; len: 14; CDR3nt: TGTGCCAGTAGTAAGGGGGAAAGTCGGGACATTCAGTACTTC; CDR3aa: CASSKGESRDIQYF
v_gene: TRBV11-1; abundance: once; j_gene: TRBJ2-5; d_gene: NA; len: 14; CDR3nt: TGTGCCAGCAGTCCCTGGAAGGGGGTGGAGACCCAGTACTTC; CDR3aa: CASSPWKGVETQYF
v_gene: TRBV5-1; abundance: NA; j_gene: TRBJ2-7; d_gene: NA; len: 14; CDR3nt: TGCGCCAGCAGCTTGAGGACAATGAACATTGAGCAGTACTTC; CDR3aa: CASSLRTMNIEQYF
v_gene: TRBV18; abundance: NA; j_gene: TRBJ2-1; d_gene: NA; len: 12; CDR3nt: TGTGCCAGCTCAGAACAGGGAAGTGAGCAGTTCTTC; CDR3aa: CASSEQGSEQFF
v_gene: TRBV28; abundance: NA; j_gene: TRBJ1-2; d_gene: NA; len: 16; CDR3nt: TGTGCCAGCAGCTGGCCGGAGGCCACAACTAACTATGGCTACACCTTC; CDR3aa: CASSWPEATTNYGYTF
v_gene: TRBV5-4; abundance: NA; j_gene: TRBJ2-3; d_gene: TRBD2; len: 15; CDR3nt: TGTGCCAGCAGCTTGGGTCCGACGGGAGGGGATACGCAGTATTTT; CDR3aa: CASSLGPTGGDTQYF
v_gene: TRBV10-3; abundance: NA; j_gene: TRBJ1-6; d_gene: NA; len: 16; CDR3nt: TGTGCCATCAGTGAGCCTATGGGACCGAAAAATTCACCCCTCCACTTT; CDR3aa: CAISEPMGPKNSPLHF
v_gene: TRBV18; abundance: NA; j_gene: TRBJ2-7; d_gene: NA; len: 15; CDR3nt: TGTGCCAGCTCACCAACTCACGGGCCCGGAGACGAGCAGTACTTC; CDR3aa: CASSPTHGPGDEQYF
v_gene: TRBV9; abundance: NA; j_gene: TRBJ1-2; d_gene: NA; len: 13; CDR3nt: TGTGCCTCCTCGTCCCGGGAGAAGGATGGCTACACCTTC; CDR3aa: CASSSREKDGYTF
v_gene: TRBV15; abundance: NA; j_gene: TRBJ2-5; d_gene: NA; len: 13; CDR3nt: TGTGCCACCAGCAGAGTCGGCCTTCTGACCCAGTACTTC; CDR3aa: CATSRVGLLTQYF
v_gene: TRBV11-3; abundance: NA; j_gene: TRBJ2-5; d_gene: NA; len: 15; CDR3nt: TGTGCCAGCAGCTTAGGAGTGGGGGCCGGGGAGACCCAGTACTTC; CDR3aa: CASSLGVGAGETQYF
v_gene: TRBV4-3; abundance: NA; j_gene: TRBJ1-1; d_gene: TRBD1; len: 18; CDR3nt: TGCGCCAGCAGCCATTACCTCGCAGGGGGGGTTGTGAACACTGAAGCTTTCTTT; CDR3aa: CASSHYLAGGVVNTEAFF
v_gene: TRBV7-9; abundance: NA; j_gene: TRBJ2-3; d_gene: TRBD2; len: 17; CDR3nt: TGTGCCAGCAGCTCCCCTCGGACTAGCGGGGGGACAGATACGCAGTATTTT; CDR3aa: CASSSPRTSGGTDTQYF
v_gene: TRBV11-2; abundance: NA; j_gene: TRBJ2-7; d_gene: NA; len: 15; CDR3nt: TGTGCCAGCAGCGAACAGGTTTTTGGTGACTACGAGCAGTACTTC; CDR3aa: CASSEQVFGDYEQYF
v_gene: TRBV5-6; abundance: NA; j_gene: TRBJ2-3; d_gene: NA; len: 15; CDR3nt: TGTGCCAGCCGGACACTAGGTAGTAGCACAGATACGCAGTATTTT; CDR3aa: CASRTLGSSTDTQYF
v_gene: TRBV7-8; abundance: NA; j_gene: TRBJ2-7; d_gene: NA; len: 12; CDR3nt: TGTGCCAGCAGCCCGACAGACTACGAGCAGTACTTC; CDR3aa: CASSPTDYEQYF
v_gene: TRBV11-1; abundance: once; j_gene: TRBJ1-2; d_gene: NA; len: 13; CDR3nt: TGTGCCAGCAGCCCGGTGGGTCCCTATGGCTACACCTTC; CDR3aa: CASSPVGPYGYTF
v_gene: TRBV9; abundance: NA; j_gene: TRBJ2-3; d_gene: TRBD2; len: 16; CDR3nt: TGTGCCAGCAGCGCGACTAGCGAAGGAGGAACAGATACGCAGTATTTT; CDR3aa: CASSATSEGGTDTQYF
v_gene: TRBV6-1; abundance: NA; j_gene: TRBJ2-1; d_gene: NA; len: 16; CDR3nt: TGTGCCAGCAGTGAACCCGGCAGGGTCGGGGACAATGAGCAGTTCTTC; CDR3aa: CASSEPGRVGDNEQFF
v_gene: TRBV10-3; abundance: NA; j_gene: TRBJ1-2; d_gene: NA; len: 15; CDR3nt: TGTGCCATCAGTGAGTCAGGCTTATCTAACTATGGCTACACCTTC; CDR3aa: CAISESGLSNYGYTF
v_gene: TRBV4-2; abundance: NA; j_gene: TRBJ2-5; d_gene: NA; len: 12; CDR3nt: TGTGCCAGCAGCTCGGAGGGAGAGACCCAGTACTTC; CDR3aa: CASSSEGETQYF
v_gene: TRBV4-1; abundance: NA; j_gene: TRBJ1-1; d_gene: TRBD1; len: 12; CDR3nt: TGCGCCAGCGGACAGGGGACCACTGAAGCTTTCTTT; CDR3aa: CASGQGTTEAFF
v_gene: TRBV4-3; abundance: NA; j_gene: TRBJ1-5; d_gene: TRBD1; len: 15; CDR3nt: TGCGCCAGCAGCCAAGACGACAGGGGAAATCAGCCCCAGCATTTT; CDR3aa: CASSQDDRGNQPQHF
v_gene: TRBV19; abundance: NA; j_gene: TRBJ2-6; d_gene: TRBD2; len: 15; CDR3nt: TGTGCCAGTAGATTGGGGGGGACTGGGGCCAACGTCCTGACTTTC; CDR3aa: CASRLGGTGANVLTF
v_gene: TRBV20-1; abundance: NA; j_gene: TRBJ2-7; d_gene: NA; len: 11; CDR3nt: TGCAGTGCTGCCCGTGGCTACGAGCAGTACTTC; CDR3aa: CSAARGYEQYF